One and the same sample provided the 26 T cell receptor beta chains below, sequenced in a study of cytomegalovirus exposure and HLA in healthy donors. PCR involved 60 Vbeta and 13 Jbeta primers. Clones were sequenced by immunoSEQ multiplex PCR, and TCRdb holds only the in-frame ones, with some missing. Found here are approximately 200,000 clones, around 83% of them singletons; the top ten hold roughly 1.5%. Sample: PBMCs. These receptors were collected from a girl aged 10 to 17 in good health and CMV-seronegative.

The chain uses TRBV27 and TRBJ2-1, with TRBD2 as a possible D gene (6 bases). The CDR3 has 15 amino acids. The germline V gene has CDR1 MNHEY and CDR2 SMNVEV (reference sequence). V dropped 2 bases and J dropped 0 bases, with 8 bases sitting between them. The chain's CDR3 is CASSLRGSSYNEQFF. CDR3 sequence (DNA): TGTGCCAGCAGTTTACGGGGGAGCTCCTACAATGAGCAGTTCTTC.

J is TRBJ2-1 and V is TRBV30; 13 bases are shared with TRBD2. Looked up from germline, CDR1 is GTSNPN and CDR2 is SVGIG (reference sequence). The CDR3 length is 17 residues. Trimming removed 5 bases from V and 4 bases from J; junction bases left unmatched: 11. The CDR3 nucleotides are TGTGCCTGGGGGGCTCTAGCGACTAGCGGGAGGTACAATGAGCAGTTCTTC. Translating gives CAWGALATSGRYNEQFF.

The chain recombines TRBV5-1 with TRBJ1-4; TRBD1 agrees at 8 bases. The CDR3 consists of 14 residues. Germline CDR1 and CDR2: SGHRS and YFSETQ. The junction had 7 bases not matched to a gene; V was cut back by 4 bases and J by 8 bases. The CDR3 loop is CASSRGQGGEKLFF. CDR3 DNA sequence: TGCGCCAGCAGCCGTGGACAGGGCGGAGAAAAACTGTTTTTT.

The CDR3 DNA is TGTGCCAGCACCCTGACGGGGGCCAAAAACATTCAGTACTTC. Translation: CASTLTGAKNIQYF. The chain combines TRBV6-6 with TRBJ2-4; D is possibly TRBD2 (5 bases). Germline CDR1 MNHNY, CDR2 SVGAGI (reference sequence). The CDR3 length is 14 residues. V was trimmed by 7 bases and J by 1 base, leaving 11 bases between them.

This chain links TRBV29-1 with TRBJ2-4; 8 bases fit TRBD2. Trimming removed 0 bases from V and 2 bases from J; junction bases left unmatched: 15. CDR3 length equals 19 residues. CDR1 and CDR2 from the germline V gene are SQVTM and ANQGSEA. CDR3 sequence reads: CSVEDFRAGGIASKNIQYF. Written as DNA, the CDR3 is TGCAGCGTTGAAGATTTCCGGGCGGGGGGCATCGCGTCCAAAAACATTCAGTACTTC.

This chain joins TRBV5-4 and TRBJ2-5; no clear D. V shed 3 bases and J shed 3 bases, with 6 bases lying between them. CDR1 and CDR2 from the germline V gene are SGHNT and YYREEE (reference sequence). The CDR3 consists of 12 residues. The CDR3 nucleotides are TGTGCCAGCAGCTCGGGTGAAGAGACCCAGTACTTC. Translated, it gives CASSSGEETQYF.

This sequence joins TRBV27 and TRBJ1-6, with 7 bases identical to TRBD1. V was clipped by 4 bases and J by 11 bases; unmatched bases: 5. The CDR3 has 13 amino acids. The germline CDR1 and CDR2 sequences are MNHEY and SMNVEV (reference sequence). In DNA form, the CDR3 reads TGTGCCAGCAGTTCCCGGGACAGTACACCCCTCCACTTT. It yields the protein CASSSRDSTPLHF.

The genes are TRBV7-3 and TRBJ2-2, with 7 positions matching TRBD1. CDR1 is SGHTA, CDR2 FQGTGA, per germline. This CDR3 contains 16 residues. Losses at the gene ends were 0 bases for V and 5 bases for J; bases not matched to a gene: 6. The CDR3 is CASSLTKGALTGELFF. The CDR3 DNA sequence: TGTGCCAGCAGCTTAACGAAGGGGGCCTTGACCGGGGAGCTGTTTTTT.

The V gene is TRBV7-9, the J gene TRBJ1-1; TRBD1 agrees at 10 bases. V lost 5 bases and J lost 5; bases outside the gene matches: 8. The CDR3 totals 15 residues. Germline V gene lookup returns CDR1 SEHNR and CDR2 FQNEAQ (reference sequence). CDR3 DNA: TGTGCCAGCAGCCACATAGGACAGGGGGATACTGAAGCTTTCTTT. Its translation is CASSHIGQGDTEAFF.

The rearrangement joins TRBV18 to TRBJ2-1, with D possibly TRBD1 on 5 matching bases. Trimming stripped 0 bases from V and 4 bases from J, with 10 bases between. Germline CDR1 is KGHSH and CDR2 is LQKENI. This CDR3 is 15 amino acids long. The CDR3 region is CASSPPAREYNEQFF. The CDR3, as DNA: TGTGCCAGCTCACCACCCGCCAGGGAATACAATGAGCAGTTCTTC.

The chain links TRBV27 to TRBJ2-1, with 7 bases fitting TRBD1. The V and J ends lost 3 bases and 6 bases, in that order; junction bases with no gene match: 11. Germline loops: CDR1 MNHEY, CDR2 SMNVEV (reference sequence). This CDR3 region has 16 residues. CDR3 sequence reads: CASSLAGTALFNEQFF. The CDR3 nucleotides are TGTGCCAGCAGTTTGGCCGGGACAGCCCTGTTCAATGAGCAGTTCTTC.

The chain uses TRBV27 and TRBJ2-3, with TRBD2 matching 8 bases. With V trimmed by 3 bases and J by 1 base, 9 bases remained unmatched. The germline gives CDR1 MNHEY, CDR2 SMNVEV (reference sequence). The CDR3 contains 17 residues. The CDR3 loop reads CASSFLLAGGGTDTQYF. Here the CDR3 DNA reads TGTGCCAGCAGTTTTCTGTTGGCGGGGGGAGGCACAGATACGCAGTATTTT.

To note about this clone: The junction departs from germline at one end; a sequencing error may be responsible. V usage is TRBV7-9 and J usage is TRBJ1-3; 7 positions match TRBD1. Germline V gene sequence: CDR1 SEHNR, CDR2 FQNEAQ (reference sequence). The CDR3 is 16 residues long. The CDR3, as DNA: TGTTCCAGCAGCTTGGGGACAGTCCTCTCTGGAAACACCATATATTTT. This gives the protein CSSSLGTVLSGNTIYF.

This chain links TRBV10-1 with TRBJ2-7, with TRBD1 identical over 11 bases. V shed 6 bases, J shed 0 bases, and the junction held 16 bases outside the gene matches. The V gene's germline CDR1 is WNHNN and CDR2 SYGVQD (reference sequence). This CDR3 contains 19 residues. This chain's CDR3 is CASSPIGLGQGASSYEQYF. The CDR3, as DNA: TGCGCCAGCAGCCCGATAGGGCTAGGACAGGGGGCGAGCTCCTACGAGCAGTACTTC.

This sequence joins TRBV6-1 and TRBJ2-5; 8 positions agree with TRBD1. The J call may be faulty, since TRBJ2-7 better matches the DNA end. CDR1 is MNHNS and CDR2 is SASEGT in the germline V gene. This CDR3 spans 14 amino acids. CDR3 residues: CASRPGQVSYEQYF. CDR3 nucleotide sequence: TGTGCCAGCAGACCGGGACAGGTGTCCTACGAGCAGTACTTC.

The chain carries TRBV11-2 and TRBJ2-1; D gene ambiguous. Germline values: CDR1 SGHAT, CDR2 FQNNGV. V gave up 0 bases and J gave up 9 bases, with 9 bases separating them. This CDR3 spans 13 amino acids. The CDR3 sequence is CASSLDRRVEQFF. The CDR3 DNA is TGTGCCAGCAGCTTAGATCGAAGAGTTGAGCAGTTCTTC.

This chain joins TRBV28 and TRBJ1-2; 9 bases agree with TRBD1. Trimming removed 5 bases from V and 6 bases from J; junction bases left unmatched: 7. In germline, CDR1 is MDHEN, CDR2 SYDVKM. This CDR3 contains 14 residues. Here the CDR3 DNA reads TGTGCCAGCAGTCCCCTCACAGGGGGCGATGGCTACACCTTC. Translating it yields CASSPLTGGDGYTF.

The rearrangement uses TRBV2 and TRBJ2-5, with D possibly being TRBD2 (5 bases). Germline V gene data show CDR1 as SNHLY and CDR2 as FYNNEI. This CDR3 region has 14 residues. V gave up 1 base and J gave up 5 bases, with 11 bases separating them. As DNA, the CDR3 is TGTGCCAGCAGTGAAGTGGGTGGCGGGGAGACCCAGTACTTC. Protein product: CASSEVGGGETQYF.

The rearrangement uses TRBV5-4 and TRBJ2-1; 8 bases agree with TRBD1. This CDR3 is 15 amino acids long. The germline V gene has CDR1 SGHNT and CDR2 YYREEE (reference sequence). Unmatched junction bases numbered 7, after V lost 4 bases and J lost 4 bases. The CDR3 region is CASSQDREAYNEQFF. The CDR3 DNA follows: TGTGCCAGCAGCCAGGACAGGGAAGCTTACAATGAGCAGTTCTTC.

CDR3 nucleotide sequence: TGTGCCAGCAGCTTAGAAAGACTAGGGAGAGGTGAGCAGTTCTTC. Translated: CASSLERLGRGEQFF. V and J are TRBV11-2 and TRBJ2-1, with D tentatively TRBD2 (6 bases). This CDR3 spans 15 amino acids. With 0 bases removed from V and 9 bases from J, the gap between germline ends came to 15 bases. Germline-derived CDR1 and CDR2 are SGHAT and FQNNGV.

This clone was detected only a few times. The chain couples TRBV11-2 to TRBJ1-1, with D unresolved. The CDR3 has 16 amino acids. In germline, CDR1 is SGHAT, CDR2 FQNNGV. Trimming left V 4 bases short and J 0 bases short, with 15 bases between. The CDR3 loop is CASSSRPAVVNTEAFF. CDR3 nucleotides: TGTGCCAGCAGCTCCCGTCCGGCGGTTGTGAACACTGAAGCTTTCTTT.

The gene calls are TRBV11-3 and TRBJ1-6, with 12 bases fitting TRBD1. The CDR3 has 16 residues. Germline CDR1 SGHNT, CDR2 YENEEA. V lost 4 bases and J lost 8; bases outside the gene matches: 6. The CDR3 coding sequence is TGTGCCAGCAGCTGGGGGACAGGGGGCTTCGATTCACCCCTCCACTTT. Protein sequence: CASSWGTGGFDSPLHF.

This clone was seen a few times. The chain uses TRBV6-1 and TRBJ1-6; tentative D call: TRBD1 (6 bases). The germline V gene has CDR1 MNHNS and CDR2 SASEGT. Trimming removed 2 bases from V and 8 bases from J, with 16 bases in between. This CDR3 comprises 16 residues. In DNA, the CDR3 is TGTGCCAGCAGTGAATTGCCGACAGGTGAGGATTCACCCCTCCACTTT. This sequence encodes CASSELPTGEDSPLHF.

The chain joins TRBV7-2 to TRBJ2-7, with D possibly being TRBD1 (6 bases). Trimming removed 1 base at V and 7 bases at J, with 14 bases between. This CDR3 has 14 residues. CDR1 is SGHTA and CDR2 is FQGNSA in the germline V gene. The CDR3 DNA reads as TGTGCCAGCAGCTTAGAGGGAGCAGGGGTAGAGCAGTACTTC. Translated, it gives CASSLEGAGVEQYF.

This clone was observed a few times. The chain has TRBV27 and TRBJ1-4; D is undetermined. CDR3 length: 11 residues. Germline V gene lookup returns CDR1 MNHEY and CDR2 SMNVEV (reference sequence). The germline V and J ends were trimmed by 6 bases and 4 bases, with 3 bases remaining between them. The CDR3, as DNA: TGTGCCAGCAGGTATAATGAAAAACTGTTTTTT. Translation: CASRYNEKLFF.

The chain carries TRBV28 and TRBJ1-3, with a tentative D call TRBD1 (5 bases). The V gene lost 9 bases and the J gene lost 3 bases, with 12 bases spanning the gap. CDR1 is MDHEN and CDR2 is SYDVKM in the germline V gene. The CDR3 is made up of 13 amino acids. Written as DNA, the CDR3 is TGTGCCAGTTCGACAGACCTTGGAAACACCATATATTTT. This translates into CASSTDLGNTIYF. Variable domain in full (rest from reference TRBV28 and TRBJ1-3): DVKVTQSSRYLVKRTGEKVFLECVQDMDHENMFWYRQDPGLGLRLIYFSYDVKMKEKGDIPEGYSVSREKKERFSLILESASTNQTSMYLCASSTDLGNTIYFGEGSWLTVV.